The source of this T cell receptor (beta chain) is a study of control samples from healthy donors and cancer patients. The CDR3 totals 13 residues. V shed 6 bases and J 1 base; nucleotides not matched to a gene: 3. The germline V gene encodes CDR1 LNHDA and CDR2 SQIVND (reference sequence). Profiling relied on immunoSEQ multiplex PCR, and the TCRdb table lists in-frame clones only, not all of them. The repertoire includes 130,000 to 150,000 clones, roughly 94% of them detected once, and 14% sits in the top ten. V is TRBV19 and J is TRBJ2-7, with TRBD1 matching over 7 bases. Sequenced input: PBMCs. The TCR comes from a man aged 55 to 70 with colorectal cancer. CDR3 coding DNA: TGTGCCAGTAGCGACAGGGCGTCCTACGAGCAGTACTTC. As protein: CASSDRASYEQYF.